This T cell receptor (beta chain) was recorded in a study of identical twins. This clonotype was found many times. TCRdb reprocessed the 5' RACE reads via MiXCR and lists one record per CDR3 protein. The data show hundreds of thousands of distinct CDR3 sequences, roughly 18% seen once. From germline, CDR1 is LGHDT and CDR2 YNNKEL (reference sequence). There are 15 residues in the CDR3. V lost 2 bases to trimming and J lost 3 bases, with 14 bases between them. These same records also appear under a second study, on T cells expressing NK-cell markers.

The receptor was derived from a young woman in good health. Material for sequencing was PBMCs. The rearrangement joins TRBV3-1 to TRBJ2-7; D is unresolved. This chain's CDR3 is CASSQNNQPIYEQYF. CDR3 DNA sequence: TGTGCCAGCAGCCAAAATAATCAGCCGATCTACGAGCAGTACTTC.